Listed below are T cell receptor beta chains from one sample, sequenced in a study of T-cell memory formation after mild COVID-19. One entry per CDR3 protein results from TCRdb running MiXCR on the 5' RACE reads. The table lists 300,000 to 400,000 distinct CDR3 sequences, about 15% of them singletons. Sequencing input: PBMCs or a T cell subset sorted from them (not recorded which). The receptors shown here come from a man between 18 and 35 years old who had mild COVID-19 (a few samples of this study predate the infection). Cell type and time point are not known. Both conserved end residues are part of each CDR3. Each record gives: J gene, CDR3 length, V gene, CDR3 protein.

TRBJ2-3 | 12 | TRBV6-2/TRBV6-3 | CASSYVKDTQYF
TRBJ1-1 | 15 | TRBV7-9 | CASSLESTIDTEAFF
TRBJ1-4 | 15 | TRBV6-7 | CASSPGQPENEKLFF
TRBJ2-2 | 15 | TRBV6-1 | CASSVVGGMTGELFF
TRBJ1-5 | 13 | TRBV20-1 | CSAHGGGNQPQHF
TRBJ1-2 | 16 | TRBV7-2 | CASSLPLGTGADGYTF
TRBJ1-2 | 14 | TRBV27 | CASSLEGPSYGYTF
TRBJ1-1 | 17 | TRBV12-5 | CASGQRGGPSVITEAFF
TRBJ2-5 | 14 | TRBV5-1 | CASSLQTVEETQYF
TRBJ2-7 | 12 | TRBV20-1 | CSAREVTYEQYF
TRBJ1-2 | 15 | TRBV7-9 | CASSLVGDRNYGYTF
TRBJ1-5 | 14 | TRBV6-6 | CASSPAAPNQPQHF
TRBJ1-2 | 12 | TRBV2 | CASSVDRYGYTF
TRBJ1-2 | 14 | TRBV27 | CASSSLRILEGYTF
TRBJ1-1 | 20 | TRBV4-1 | CASSQEVIPGGHSMNTEAFF
TRBJ1-4 | 15 | TRBV7-3 | CASSLVWAGNEKLFF
TRBJ1-2 | 13 | TRBV27 | CASAPGLNYGYTF
TRBJ1-5 | 19 | TRBV15 | CATSRGQGAQLYSNQPQHF
TRBJ1-1 | 12 | TRBV4-1 | CASSQAGTEAFF
TRBJ2-6 | 14 | TRBV15 | CATKPTSGANVLTF
TRBJ2-3 | 15 | TRBV5-1 | CASSLVGSYTDTQYF
TRBJ2-6 | 17 | TRBV7-2 | CASSLVGFWTGANVLTF
TRBJ1-6 | 13 | TRBV7-9 | CASTGTGDSPLHF
TRBJ2-3 | 15 | TRBV4-1 | CASSQNNRGDDTQYF
TRBJ1-1 | 14 | TRBV11-1 | CASSSGTGVPEAFF
TRBJ2-5 | 15 | TRBV15 | CATSRLTSVQETQYF
TRBJ2-5 | 14 | TRBV7-9 | CASSWEGRGETQYF
TRBJ1-1 | 15 | TRBV9 | CASSVGAGPRSEAFF
TRBJ2-1 | 16 | TRBV5-1 | CASSLRSGGAVGEQFF
TRBJ2-3 | 15 | TRBV2 | CASSEWQGATDTQYF
TRBJ2-1 | 12 | TRBV29-1 | CSVVGQGYEQFF
TRBJ1-1 | 15 | TRBV5-1 | CASTQGGGMNTEAFF
TRBJ2-3 | 16 | TRBV3-1 | CASSHRADRSTDTQYF
TRBJ2-5 | 15 | TRBV6-1 | CASSVGQGLKETQYF
TRBJ2-7 | 16 | TRBV4-3 | CASSQVRLAISYEQYF
TRBJ1-2 | 15 | TRBV6-5 | CASSYLTGPNYGYTF
TRBJ1-3 | 11 | TRBV24-1 | CATSAGNTIYF
TRBJ2-5 | 15 | TRBV5-1 | CASSYRQGGQETQYF
TRBJ2-6 | 15 | TRBV6-5 | CASSYGMAGANVLTF
TRBJ2-6 | 16 | TRBV5-4 | CASSQLFGSGANVLTF
TRBJ2-7 | 15 | TRBV28 | CASRGETSGSYEQYF
TRBJ1-6 | 13 | TRBV7-9 | CASSPTGGLALHF
TRBJ2-3 | 16 | TRBV7-2 | CASSHPLAGGQDTQYF
TRBJ2-3 | 12 | TRBV6-5 | CASSGAGDTQYF
TRBJ2-1 | 11 | TRBV19 | CASSIRSEQFF
TRBJ2-7 | 14 | TRBV12-3/TRBV12-4 | CASSLSLGTPRQYF
TRBJ1-2 | 17 | TRBV27 | CASSLSWGDTNLYGYTF
TRBJ2-1 | 16 | TRBV9 | CASSAGTSGGLNEQFF
TRBJ2-3 | 12 | TRBV3-1 | CASSQGPDTQYF
TRBJ1-1 | 14 | TRBV5-1 | CASSLDRGYTEAFF
TRBJ2-2 | 14 | TRBV18 | CASSGGLATGELFF
TRBJ1-5 | 17 | TRBV12-3/TRBV12-4 | CASSLGQGRVSNQPQHF
TRBJ2-4 | 13 | TRBV5-4 | CASSFPEKNIQYF
TRBJ2-2 | 14 | TRBV2 | CASSDLFGSGELFF
TRBJ2-6 | 17 | TRBV6-5 | CASSPRPQSSGANVLTF